Following are 13 T cell receptor beta chains from one sample sequenced in a study of blood T cell repertoires in COVID-19. TCRdb's copy holds only in-frame clones and misses some; the assay was immunoSEQ multiplex PCR. This sample has approximately 130,000 clones; 85% to 90% occur once, and the top ten carry about 3.9%. The sequenced material came from peripheral blood. These receptors were taken from a man aged 60 to 75 with acute or convalescent COVID-19.

The chain carries TRBV7-2 and TRBJ2-7; 8 bases align to TRBD1. There are 15 residues in the CDR3. J gave up 3 bases and V 1 base, and 5 bases lay outside the gene matches. CDR1 SGHTA and CDR2 FQGNSA come from the germline V gene. The CDR3 DNA sequence: TGTGCCAGCAGCTTAGGACAGGGGTTATTCTACGAGCAGTACTTC. It yields the protein CASSLGQGLFYEQYF.

The chain joins TRBV7-9 to TRBJ2-7; D possibly corresponds to TRBD1 (5 bases). The CDR3 is 14 residues long. V was shortened by 5 bases and J by 3 bases, with 14 bases between the two germline ends. Germline CDR1 reads SEHNR; CDR2 reads FQNEAQ (reference sequence). The CDR3 bases are TGTGCCAGCAGCCCCCTGGACACTTACTACGAGCAGTACTTC. Encoded protein: CASSPLDTYYEQYF.

The gene calls are TRBV6-1 and TRBJ1-6; 10 bases match TRBD1. CDR3 length: 17 residues. J lost 9 bases, V lost 2 bases, and 10 bases had no gene match. The V gene's germline CDR1 is MNHNS and CDR2 SASEGT. CDR3 coding DNA: TGTGCCAGCAGTGAATGGGGGGACAGGGGCCCTAGTTCACCCCTCCACTTT. Translated: CASSEWGDRGPSSPLHF.

The J gene is TRBJ1-1, the V gene TRBV21-1. TRBV21-1 is labeled a pseudogene. This CDR3 contains 14 residues. The CDR3 is CASSREDYNTEAFF. For the CDR3, the DNA is TGTGCCAGCAGTAGGGAGGATTATAACACTGAAGCTTTCTTT.

The gene calls are TRBV5-4 and TRBJ2-2, with TRBD2 matching over 13 bases. The CDR3 extends over 16 amino acids. Germline-derived CDR1 and CDR2 are SGHNT and YYREEE (reference sequence). V lost 3 bases to trimming and J lost 2 bases; unmatched junction nucleotides: 1. CDR3 loop: CASSWGLAGNTGELFF. CDR3 nucleotides: TGTGCCAGCAGCTGGGGACTAGCGGGAAACACCGGGGAGCTGTTTTTT. Full variable domain (rest looked up from reference TRBV5-4 and TRBJ2-2): ETGVTQSPTHLIKTRGQQVTLRCSSQSGHNTVSWYQQALGQGPQFIFQYYREEENGRGNFPPRFSGLQFPNYSSELNVNALELDDSALYLCASSWGLAGNTGELFFGEGSRLTVL.

The chain joins TRBV10-3 to TRBJ1-2; D remains ambiguous. The germline V gene has CDR1 ENHRY and CDR2 SYGVKD. CDR3 length equals 14 residues. V lost 8 bases to trimming and J lost 3 bases, with 16 bases between them. The CDR3 DNA is TGTGCCATCGACGGAGGGCGGTCCGACTATGGCTACACCTTC. Translation: CAIDGGRSDYGYTF.

This clone came up a few times. This sequence joins TRBV10-3 and TRBJ2-7; TRBD1 agrees at 9 bases. The CDR3 covers 15 residues. V dropped 6 bases and J dropped 2; count of bases not matched to a gene: 8. CDR1 and CDR2 (germline): ENHRY, SYGVKD. Here the CDR3 DNA reads TGTGCCATCAGACCGGGACAGGGCTTTACCTACGAGCAGTACTTC. Amino acid sequence: CAIRPGQGFTYEQYF.

The rearrangement links TRBV5-4 to TRBJ2-7; no clear D. V lost 0 bases, J lost 3 bases, and 10 bases lay in between. Germline CDR1 SGHNT, CDR2 YYREEE (reference sequence). The CDR3 runs 14 residues. Written as DNA, the CDR3 is TGTGCCAGCAGCTTGGACAGTGACCACTACGAGCAGTACTTC. Protein product: CASSLDSDHYEQYF.

V usage is TRBV9 and J usage is TRBJ2-7; maybe TRBD1 (7 bases). This CDR3 is 14 amino acids long. The V gene lost 1 base and the J gene lost 4 bases, with 12 bases spanning the gap. Germline V gives CDR1 SGDLS, CDR2 YYNGEE. The DNA of the CDR3 is TGTGCCAGCAGCGTAAAGGGGGCGGGGTACGAGCAGTACTTC. It encodes CASSVKGAGYEQYF.

Concerning this clone itself: This sample also contains other DNA sequences that code for the same CDR3. The chain couples TRBV9 to TRBJ1-1, with 8 bases lining up with TRBD1. V was clipped by 4 bases and J by 3 bases; unmatched bases: 5. The CDR3 is made up of 14 amino acids. Germline V CDR1 and CDR2: SGDLS, YYNGEE. The CDR3 here is CASSSGTGYTEAFF. CDR3 DNA sequence: TGTGCCAGCAGCAGCGGGACAGGTTACACTGAAGCTTTCTTT.

This sequence joins TRBV9 and TRBJ2-3, with 10 bases identical to TRBD2. This CDR3 spans 16 amino acids. V lost 0 bases, J lost 6 bases, and 7 bases stayed unmatched. The germline gives CDR1 SGDLS, CDR2 YYNGEE. The CDR3 sequence is CASSVEISGRTDTQYF. CDR3 DNA sequence: TGTGCCAGCAGCGTAGAGATTAGCGGGAGGACGGATACGCAGTATTTT.

V and J are TRBV24-1 and TRBJ2-5; D not resolved. Germline V gene lookup returns CDR1 KGHDR and CDR2 SFDVKD. Trimming left V 2 bases short and J 3 bases short, with 9 bases between. CDR3 length: 14 amino acids. CDR3 DNA: TGTGCCACCAGTGATTCCGGGTGGGAAGAGACCCAGTACTTC. Translation gives CATSDSGWEETQYF.

V gene TRBV13 combines with J gene TRBJ1-1; D is ambiguous. The V gene's germline CDR1 is PRHDT and CDR2 FYEKMQ (reference sequence). Trimming removed 0 bases at V and 1 base at J, with 6 bases between. The length of the CDR3 is 14 residues. The CDR3 loop is CASSLGGRNTEAFF. The CDR3 DNA is TGTGCCAGCAGCTTAGGCGGTAGGAACACTGAAGCTTTCTTT. The complete variable domain, with remaining parts taken from reference TRBV13 and TRBJ1-1, reads AAGVIQSPRHLIKEKRETATLKCYPIPRHDTVYWYQQGPGQDPQFLISFYEKMQSDKGSIPDRFSAQQFSDYHSELNMSSLELGDSALYFCASSLGGRNTEAFFGQGTRLTVV.